These T cell receptor beta chains were read from a single sample in a study of post-analysis software for immune sequencing data. TCRdb re-called the PCR reads through MiXCR, storing one row per CDR3 protein. In the table there are 700,000 to 900,000 distinct CDR3 sequences, 35% to 55% of which are singletons. The sequenced sample was blood. The receptors shown here come from a girl under 18 with multiple sclerosis. CDR3s include the opening cysteine and the closing phenylalanine or tryptophan. The D gene is left open where the match is weak. Expanded clones are given a class, and other clones once, few, many or no size at all.

>NA|once|TRBJ1-2|TRBV12-3/TRBV12-4
TGTGCCAGCAGCCTGGGAAACCTCAACCCTGGAGGCTACACCTTC
CASSLGNLNPGGYTF
>NA|NA|TRBJ1-1|TRBV5-1
TGCGCCAGCAGCTTGCATCCGGGACTTAACACTGAAGCTTTCTTT
CASSLHPGLNTEAFF
>NA|few|TRBJ2-3|TRBV7-3
TGTGCCAGCAGCATGTACAACCGAGATACGCAGTATTTT
CASSMYNRDTQYF
>NA|few|TRBJ2-3|TRBV11-2
NA
CASSLPRRTGTDTQYFGYTQYF
>TRBD2|NA|TRBJ2-5|TRBV29-1
TGCAGCGTTGAAGATCCTGGTAGCGGGACGCAAGAGACCCAGTACTTC
CSVEDPGSGTQETQYF
>NA|few|TRBJ2-6|TRBV28
TGTGCCAGCAGGGGGCCTATGGGGGGGGCCAACGTCCTGACTTTC
CASRGPMGGANVLTF
>TRBD2|few|TRBJ2-7|TRBV20-1
TGCAGTGCTCCCGCGGCGGGGACTAGCGTCGAGCAGTACTTC
CSAPAAGTSVEQYF
>NA|NA|TRBJ2-6|TRBV5-5
TGTGCCAGCAGCTTGGCTCGGGTGACAGCAATTGGGGCCAACGTCCTGACTTTC
CASSLARVTAIGANVLTF
>TRBD2|NA|TRBJ2-7|TRBV28
TGTGCCAGCAGTTCGGGTAGCGGGAGGTACGAGCAGTACTTC
CASSSGSGRYEQYF
>NA|NA|TRBJ2-7|TRBV18
TGTGCCAGCTCACCTCGTTGGCAGGGCTGGGGCGAGCAGTACTTC
CASSPRWQGWGEQYF
>TRBD1|NA|TRBJ1-2|TRBV5-1
TGCGCCAGCAGCCCAGAGCCGGGACAGGGTAATGGCTACACCTTC
CASSPEPGQGNGYTF
>NA|few|TRBJ1-1|TRBV7-9
TGTGCCAGCAGCTGGGACGGCATGAACACTGAAGCTTTCTTT
CASSWDGMNTEAFF
>NA|NA|TRBJ2-7|TRBV12-3/TRBV12-4
TGTGCCAGCAGTTTGGACAATCTAGCCTACGAGCAGTACTTC
CASSLDNLAYEQYF
>TRBD2|NA|TRBJ2-5|TRBV4-3
TGCGCCAGCAGCCAAGGGGGACTAACCCAAGAGACCCAGTACTTC
CASSQGGLTQETQYF
>NA|NA|TRBJ2-1|TRBV4-1
TGCGCCAGCAGCCAGCAGGGCCAGATTTCCCATGAGCAGTTCTTC
CASSQQGQISHEQFF
>TRBD2|NA|TRBJ2-3|TRBV12-3/TRBV12-4
TGTGCCAGCAGTTGGGCGGAAACTAGCGCAGATGTGGAGTATTTT
CASSWAETSADVEYF
>TRBD2|NA|TRBJ2-3|TRBV7-3
TGTGCCAGCAGCCTACCAGCGGGAGGGGGAACAGATACGCAGTATTTT
CASSLPAGGGTDTQYF
>TRBD1|NA|TRBJ2-1|TRBV7-2
TGTGCCAGCAGCTTAGATCCATTGGTGGGACAGGGGCCTTACAATGAGCAGTTCTTC
CASSLDPLVGQGPYNEQFF
>NA|NA|TRBJ1-2|TRBV5-1
TGCGCCAGCAGCTCCGGGGGGGAGGCCGGCACCTTC
CASSSGGEAGTF
>NA|few|TRBJ2-7|TRBV7-2
TGTGCCAGCAGCTTAGTCCGGGGTAGCTCCTACGAGCAGTACTTC
CASSLVRGSSYEQYF